This T cell receptor (beta chain) was sequenced during a study of blood T cell repertoires in COVID-19. This CDR3 has 16 residues. V was clipped by 5 bases and J by 3 bases; unmatched bases: 7. Looked up from germline, CDR1 is LNHDA and CDR2 is SQIVND (reference sequence). Two negative PCRs, clearance, or symptom resolution were required of recovered Cohort 3 donors. Data came from immunoSEQ multiplex PCR; TCRdb stores just in-frame clones and leaves some out. This sample carries 330,000 or so clones, roughly 90% of them seen once, and the ten largest clones take about 18%. The sample taken for sequencing was PBMCs or T cells enriched from blood (not recorded which). The V call is TRBV19, the J call TRBJ1-5, with TRBD1 matching over 10 bases. The receptor comes from a woman in her twenties or thirties who had recovered from COVID-19. CDR3 bases: TGTGCCAGTAGTCGCCCGGGACAGGGGTACAATCAGCCCCAGCATTTT. The encoded protein is CASSRPGQGYNQPQHF.